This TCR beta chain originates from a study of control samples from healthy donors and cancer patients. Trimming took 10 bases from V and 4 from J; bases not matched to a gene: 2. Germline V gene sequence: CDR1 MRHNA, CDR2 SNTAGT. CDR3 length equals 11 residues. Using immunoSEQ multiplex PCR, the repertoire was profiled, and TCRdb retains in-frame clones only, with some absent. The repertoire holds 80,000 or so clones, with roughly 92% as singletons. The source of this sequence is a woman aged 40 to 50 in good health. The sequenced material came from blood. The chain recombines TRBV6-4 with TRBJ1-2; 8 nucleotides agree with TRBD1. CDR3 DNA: TGTGCCACGGGGACAGGCTATGGCTACACCTTC. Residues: CATGTGYGYTF.